Each of the 23 T cell receptor beta chains below was sequenced from the same sample in a study of blood T cell repertoires in COVID-19. TCRdb keeps only in-frame clones here, not all; method: immunoSEQ multiplex PCR. The sample has 100,000 or so clones; 85% to 95% are singletons. Material: peripheral blood. The receptors come from a man aged 45 to 65 with active COVID-19.

CDR3 coding DNA: TGTGCCAGCAGCAAAGGGAAAAAGAGGGTAGCTCAGCCCCAGCATTTT. Translated: CASSKGKKRVAQPQHF. The rearrangement links TRBV21-1 to TRBJ1-5. TRBV21-1 is assigned pseudogene status. The CDR3 length is 16 residues.

This chain connects TRBV24-1 to TRBJ2-3, with a tentative D call TRBD1 (6 bases). V was cut by 4 bases and J by 0 bases, with 13 bases left in between. The CDR3 covers 16 residues. Germline CDR1 is KGHDR and CDR2 is SFDVKD. The CDR3 sequence: CATSDSGTHSTDTQYF. The CDR3 nucleotides read TGTGCCACCAGTGACTCCGGGACACATAGCACAGATACGCAGTATTTT.

CDR3 protein: CASSPPAGGWEQYF. As DNA, the CDR3 is TGCGCCAGCAGTCCCCCAGCGGGAGGTTGGGAGCAGTACTTC. The chain carries TRBV23-1 and TRBJ2-7; 9 bases match TRBD2. TRBV23-1 is noted as an ORF with a role that remains uncertain. There are 14 residues in the CDR3. V gave up 4 bases and J gave up 7 bases; unmatched junction bases: 8.

The chain uses TRBV7-9 and TRBJ2-7, with D possibly being TRBD2 (6 bases). Trimming pared 2 bases from V and 3 bases from J, leaving 11 bases between. CDR1 and CDR2 from the germline V gene are SEHNR and FQNEAQ (reference sequence). The CDR3 covers 14 residues. The CDR3 region has the DNA TGTGCCAGCAGCTTAACGGGAGCCAGCTACGAGCAGTACTTC. It codes for CASSLTGASYEQYF.

The chain recombines TRBV5-1 with TRBJ2-2, with D possibly TRBD1 on 6 matching bases. The ends were cut back, 0 bases at V and 6 bases at J, with 12 bases in the middle. The V gene's germline CDR1 is SGHRS and CDR2 YFSETQ. The CDR3 runs 15 residues. The CDR3 coding sequence is TGCGCCAGCAGCTTGGGCCAGGGGTCGGCCGGGGAGCTGTTTTTT. It yields the protein CASSLGQGSAGELFF. Supplemented by reference TRBV5-1 and TRBJ2-2, the full variable domain reads KAGVTQTPRYLIKTRGQQVTLSCSPISGHRSVSWYQQTPGQGLQFLFEYFSETQRNKGNFPGRFSGRQFSNSRSEMNVSTLELGDSALYLCASSLGQGSAGELFFGEGSRLTVL.

The CDR3 region is CASSLSPQGASTGELFF. The CDR3 bases are TGCGCCAGCAGCTTGAGCCCACAGGGGGCGAGCACCGGGGAGCTGTTTTTT. The chain carries TRBV5-1 and TRBJ2-2; TRBD1 agrees at 9 bases. The CDR3 runs 17 residues. Germline V gives CDR1 SGHRS, CDR2 YFSETQ. The trim removed 1 base at V and 4 bases at J, leaving 8 bases unmatched.

This clone appeared a single time. The chain is built from TRBV2 and TRBJ1-2, with 11 bases matching TRBD1. The CDR3 loop spans 16 amino acids. The V gene's germline CDR1 is SNHLY and CDR2 FYNNEI. Losses at the gene ends were 7 bases for V and 4 bases for J; bases not matched to a gene: 11. CDR3 bases: TGTGCCAGCAAGACCGGACAGGGGGCCTATAGCTATGGCTACACCTTC. Its translation is CASKTGQGAYSYGYTF.

The V and J genes are TRBV10-3 and TRBJ2-1; 11 nucleotides agree with TRBD2. The J segment lost 3 bases and the V segment lost 4 bases, leaving 2 bases of the junction unmatched. The germline V gene has CDR1 ENHRY and CDR2 SYGVKD. This CDR3 contains 15 residues. CDR3 nucleotide sequence: TGTGCCATCAGTGTTGGGACTAGCGGCTACAATGAGCAGTTCTTC. Amino acids: CAISVGTSGYNEQFF.

The J gene is TRBJ1-4, the V gene TRBV3-1 (or the pseudogene TRBV3-2); the match to TRBD1 covers 7 bases. Germline CDR1 LGHDT, CDR2 YNNKEL (reference sequence). J gave up 5 bases and V 1 base, and 1 base lay outside the gene matches. The CDR3 extends over 14 amino acids. The DNA of the CDR3 is TGTGCCAGCAGCCAAGGAGGGGGCAATGAAAAACTGTTTTTT. Translation: CASSQGGGNEKLFF.

V usage is TRBV27 and J usage is TRBJ2-1, with TRBD2 matching 10 bases. Trimming removed 5 bases from V and 8 bases from J; junction bases left unmatched: 12. This CDR3 has 16 residues. Germline loops: CDR1 MNHEY, CDR2 SMNVEV (reference sequence). The CDR3 region is CASSTGLAEIGDEQFF. For the CDR3, the DNA is TGTGCCAGCAGTACTGGACTAGCGGAAATCGGCGATGAGCAGTTCTTC.

This chain uses TRBV7-3 with TRBJ2-6, with TRBD1 matching 8 bases. V was pared by 0 bases and J by 2 bases, with 9 bases of the junction left unmatched. This CDR3 contains 19 residues. Per the germline V gene, CDR1 is SGHTA and CDR2 is FQGTGA. The CDR3 is CASSLTVGQGVAGANVLTF. The CDR3 DNA reads as TGTGCCAGCAGCTTAACCGTAGGACAGGGCGTCGCTGGGGCCAACGTCCTGACTTTC.

V and J are TRBV5-1 and TRBJ2-1; 15 bases align to TRBD2. V lost 3 bases, J lost 8 bases, and 3 bases stayed unmatched. The length of the CDR3 is 15 residues. Germline CDR1 and CDR2: SGHRS and YFSETQ. The CDR3 sequence is CASSWTSGRVYEQFF. In DNA, the CDR3 is TGCGCCAGCAGCTGGACTAGCGGGAGGGTGTATGAGCAGTTCTTC.

The rearrangement uses TRBV28 and TRBJ1-2; unclear D gene. The CDR3 runs 12 residues. Germline lookup yields CDR1 MDHEN and CDR2 SYDVKM. Trimming removed 4 bases at V and 2 bases at J, with 5 bases between. The CDR3 DNA follows: TGTGCCAGCAGTTCTGAGAACTATGGCTACACCTTC. Its translation: CASSSENYGYTF.

The chain recombines TRBV4-2 with TRBJ1-2; D may be TRBD1 (5 bases). Looked up from germline, CDR1 is LGHNA and CDR2 is YNFKEQ. The CDR3 contains 15 residues. V dropped 3 bases and J dropped 6 bases, with 17 bases sitting between them. The CDR3 nucleotides read TGTGCCAGCAGCCAGAGGGGCGACGGGGAGGATGGCTACACCTTC. This codes for CASSQRGDGEDGYTF.

The CDR3 loop is CATSATDRGGQYF. As DNA, the CDR3 is TGTGCCACCAGTGCTACGGACCGGGGTGGGCAGTACTTC. The V gene is TRBV24-1, the J gene TRBJ2-7; weak D call: TRBD2 (5 bases). This CDR3 comprises 13 residues. Germline CDR1 is KGHDR and CDR2 is SFDVKD. The V end was cut by 5 bases, the J end by 9 bases, with 16 bases between.

The J gene is TRBJ1-2, the V gene TRBV28; a possible D gene is TRBD1 (6 bases). Germline V gene data show CDR1 as MDHEN and CDR2 as SYDVKM. V lost 5 bases to trimming and J lost 4 bases, with 20 bases between them. The CDR3 is made up of 16 amino acids. The CDR3 reads CASSTGSVSGSYGYTF. Written as DNA, the CDR3 is TGTGCCAGCAGTACAGGGAGCGTGTCAGGTAGCTATGGCTACACCTTC.

The J gene is TRBJ1-6, the V gene TRBV5-1, with 10 bases fitting TRBD1. The CDR3 covers 13 residues. The V segment lost 3 bases and the J segment 15 bases; nucleotides outside the gene matches: 6. Germline-derived CDR1 and CDR2 are SGHRS and YFSETQ. The CDR3 sequence: CASSWGGQGSLHF. In DNA form, the CDR3 reads TGCGCCAGCAGCTGGGGGGGACAGGGGAGCCTCCACTTT.

This chain links TRBV28 with TRBJ2-1, with D possibly being TRBD1 (5 bases). The CDR3 loop spans 13 amino acids. Between the trimmed V and J ends, which lost 3 bases and 6 bases, there was a span of 9 bases. Germline V lookup: CDR1 MDHEN, CDR2 SYDVKM. The CDR3 nucleotides are TGTGCCAGCAGTTTCAGGGCAGGCAATGAGCAGTTCTTC. Amino acids: CASSFRAGNEQFF.

J is TRBJ2-7 and V is TRBV4-2, with D possibly matching TRBD2 (6 bases). Germline V gene data show CDR1 as LGHNA and CDR2 as YNFKEQ. V was pared by 2 bases and J by 4 bases, with 24 bases between. CDR3 size: 18 residues. The CDR3 is CASSQNIGRRRDGYEQYF. DNA for the CDR3: TGTGCCAGCAGCCAAAATATTGGGCGGAGGCGGGACGGTTACGAGCAGTACTTC.

The V call is TRBV18, the J call TRBJ1-1; D remains ambiguous. Germline loops: CDR1 KGHSH, CDR2 LQKENI. This CDR3 has 14 amino acids. V lost 2 bases, J lost 3 bases, and 10 bases lay in between. The CDR3 bases are TGTGCCAGCTCACCAACGGTATTGGACACTGAAGCTTTCTTT. Encoded protein: CASSPTVLDTEAFF. Supplemented by reference TRBV18 and TRBJ1-1, the full variable domain reads NAGVMQNPRHLVRRRGQEARLRCSPMKGHSHVYWYRQLPEEGLKFMVYLQKENIIDESGMPKERFSAEFPKEGPSILRIQQVVRGDSAAYFCASSPTVLDTEAFFGQGTRLTVV.

The V gene is TRBV30, the J gene TRBJ2-6; D is possibly TRBD1 (5 bases). Trimming removed 8 bases at V and 0 bases at J, with 23 bases between. The CDR3 has 18 amino acids. Germline values: CDR1 GTSNPN, CDR2 SVGIG (reference sequence). The CDR3 bases are TGTGCCCACGTGGCAGGGAACGACCACCTCTCTGGGGCCAACGTCCTGACTTTC. It translates to CAHVAGNDHLSGANVLTF.

Remarks on this clone: Other DNA sequences from this sample encode an identical CDR3 as well. The gene calls are TRBV24-1 and TRBJ2-7; D may be TRBD2 (5 bases). The CDR3 is made up of 13 amino acids. Germline lookup yields CDR1 KGHDR and CDR2 SFDVKD. The germline V and J ends were trimmed by 3 bases and 1 base, with 6 bases remaining between them. CDR3 sequence reads: CATSDPGSYEQYF. Here the CDR3 DNA reads TGTGCCACCAGTGATCCGGGGTCCTACGAGCAGTACTTC.

V gene TRBV27 combines with J gene TRBJ1-5; D is perhaps TRBD1 (5 bases). Between the trimmed V and J ends, which lost 1 base and 4 bases, there was a span of 11 bases. The CDR3 totals 15 residues. Germline V CDR1 and CDR2: MNHEY, SMNVEV (reference sequence). The DNA of the CDR3 is TGTGCCAGCAGTTTATTTGTTGGGGGGAATCAGCCCCAGCATTTT. Its protein is CASSLFVGGNQPQHF.